This T cell receptor beta chain was found in a study of T cells in localized non-small cell lung cancer. Findings of the study overall: Overall survival was longer when the density of T cells in the blood was higher. Appearing in adjacent lung were a median roughly 60 of the top 100 tumor clones.

This CDR3 is built from 15 residues. Losses at the gene ends were 4 bases for V and 4 bases for J; bases not matched to a gene: 7. CDR1 SGHTA and CDR2 FQGNSA come from the germline V gene. TCRdb's table, derived via immunoSEQ multiplex PCR, lists solely in-frame clones and lacks some. The data show 35,000 to 50,000 clones, 75% to 85% seen once. Worth noting for this clone: Its specificity is not known.

This chain joins TRBV7-2 and TRBJ2-7; 10 bases agree with TRBD1. This TCR was sampled from a woman aged 40 to 75 with stage II squamous cell lung carcinoma. Source: PBMCs, taken before any cancer treatment. Here the CDR3 reads CASSSGQGGLYEQYF. The CDR3 DNA sequence: TGTGCCAGCAGCTCCGGACAGGGGGGGTTATACGAGCAGTACTTC. Looking up the rest from reference TRBV7-2 and TRBJ2-7 gives the full variable domain: GAGVSQSPSNKVTEKGKDVELRCDPISGHTALYWYRQSLGQGLEFLIYFQGNSAPDKSGLPSDRFSAERTGGSVSTLTIQRTQQEDSAVYLCASSSGQGGLYEQYFGPGTRLTVT.